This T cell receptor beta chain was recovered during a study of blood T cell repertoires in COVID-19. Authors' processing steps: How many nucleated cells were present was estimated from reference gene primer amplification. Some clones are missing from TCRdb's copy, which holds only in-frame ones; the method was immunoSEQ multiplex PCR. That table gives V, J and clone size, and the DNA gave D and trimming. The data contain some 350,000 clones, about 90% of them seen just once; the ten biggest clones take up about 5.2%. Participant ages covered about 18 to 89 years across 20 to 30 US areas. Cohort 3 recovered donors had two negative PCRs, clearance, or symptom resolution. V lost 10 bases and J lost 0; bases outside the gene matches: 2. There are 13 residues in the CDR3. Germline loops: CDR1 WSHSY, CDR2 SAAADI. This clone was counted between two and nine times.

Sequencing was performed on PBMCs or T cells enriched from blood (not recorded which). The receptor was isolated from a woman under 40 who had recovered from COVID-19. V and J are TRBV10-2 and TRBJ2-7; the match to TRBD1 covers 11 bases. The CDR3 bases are TGCGCCACGGGACAGGGGGGCTCCTACGAGCAGTACTTC. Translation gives CATGQGGSYEQYF.